This T cell receptor (beta chain) came from a study of T cell responses to AZD1222 COVID-19 vaccine (dated by TCRdb to 2020 to 2023). At the level of the whole study: TCR sequencing was performed for 230 to 250 trial participants, of whom about 200 were given two doses of AZD1222 and around 25 were given two doses of MenACWY control vaccine. Enrollment into the trials was organized by age into subgroups of 18-55, 56-69 and 70-plus years, and those subgroups contained approximately 150, 30 and 60 TCR-sequenced participants, respectively. The paper's findings and limits, for the study overall: Conclusions about previously exposed vaccinees are limited, since just a handful of AZD1222 recipients were seropositive for SARS-CoV-2 at baseline. The 56-69-year group was small, and its depth increase did not reach significance, likely because of low power. The whole spike protein was spanned by vaccine-associated CD4 TCRs, and dominant responses were seen in regions 160-218 and 743-854. Epitopes outside the regions mutated in the B.1.351 and B.1.1.7 variants were reportedly recognized by nearly half of the unique spike-specific TCRs. Participants were mostly white British and included more females than males, and it was suggested by the authors that clonal diversity may have been underestimated. After two AZD1222 doses, both the breadth and the depth of spike-specific TCRs were significantly higher than at day 0 and than in MenACWY recipients. No day 14 peak-response samples were available, so repertoires were characterized only after the peak T cell response.

In light of the paper, this sample's time point label describes: about 28 days (+/-7) after the second vaccine dose. AZD1222 recipients whose second dose came at about 4 weeks and those whose second dose came at about 12 weeks were combined into one group, since spike-specific TCR depth and breadth did not differ between the two schedules. Vaccinee samples were obtained from the UK trials COV001 and COV002, which included a single-blind randomized controlled phase 2/3 trial of AZD1222 (ChAdOx1 nCoV-19) in healthy adults. For TCRbeta chain sequencing, PBMC samples were collected from trial participants at day 0 and at day 28 after the second dose. CDR3 length: 16 amino acids, cysteine to phenylalanine. The CDR3 DNA has 48 bases and is translated from base 1. Trimming removed 0 bases from V and 6 bases from J, leaving 18 bases between the germline ends. The germline V gene (reference sequence) supplies CDR1 LNHNV and CDR2 YYDKDF.

The CDR3 regions of human TCRbeta chains were subjected to immunosequencing. Per the authors' processing: Repertoire TCRs were matched against a reference library of SARS-CoV-2-specific TCRs generated with the MIRA antigen-specificity platform. Breadth was defined as the fraction of unique TCRs that were SARS-CoV-2-associated, and depth was defined as the fraction of total T cells that were SARS-CoV-2-associated. Using the MIRA data, each spike-specific TCR was assigned both to the spike region to which the TCR was reactive and to a CD4 or CD8 class. Log10-transformed breadth and depth values were compared by one-way ANOVA with Sidak's multiple comparisons tests. In TCRdb, the immuneACCESS table is reduced to in-frame sequences with V and J assigned. These tables do not hold every clone; where another copy was compared, an unresolved V gene accounts for under half, and the others remain unexplained. That table supplies the V and J calls and clone size; D and trimming were determined from the DNA. The sample profile shows roughly 180,000 clones; approximately 90% of them were found once. About 1.7% of the sample rests with the top ten.

Note on this clone: It lacks a known antigen. Per-base quality was not reported, and no clone a single base away is much larger than it.

The receptor's source is an adult who received the AZD1222 COVID-19 vaccine. The material sequenced was peripheral blood, taken 28 days after the second AZD1222 dose. This sequence uses TRBV15 and TRBJ2-7, with the D gene call left open. The nucleotide sequence reads TGTGCCACCAGCAGAGATCGGACCAAAACCCGGGCCGAGCAGTACTTC. Its protein product is CATSRDRTKTRAEQYF.